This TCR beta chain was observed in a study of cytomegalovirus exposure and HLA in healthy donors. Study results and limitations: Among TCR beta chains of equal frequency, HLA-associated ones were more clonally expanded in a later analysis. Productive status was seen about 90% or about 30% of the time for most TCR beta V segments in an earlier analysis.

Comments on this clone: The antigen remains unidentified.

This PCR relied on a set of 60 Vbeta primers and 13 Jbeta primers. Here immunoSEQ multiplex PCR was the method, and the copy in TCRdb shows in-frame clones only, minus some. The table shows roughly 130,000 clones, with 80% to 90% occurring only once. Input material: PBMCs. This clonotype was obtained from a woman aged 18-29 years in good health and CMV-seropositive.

The CDR3 nucleotides read TGTGCCAGCAGCCTAAGGACTAGCGGGGGCACACCGCCAGATACGCAGTATTTT. It encodes CASSLRTSGGTPPDTQYF. This chain joins TRBV11-2 and TRBJ2-3; TRBD2 aligns across 13 bases. The CDR3 extends over 18 amino acids. Germline values: CDR1 SGHAT, CDR2 FQNNGV. The J segment lost 4 bases and the V segment lost 5 bases, leaving 12 bases of the junction unmatched.